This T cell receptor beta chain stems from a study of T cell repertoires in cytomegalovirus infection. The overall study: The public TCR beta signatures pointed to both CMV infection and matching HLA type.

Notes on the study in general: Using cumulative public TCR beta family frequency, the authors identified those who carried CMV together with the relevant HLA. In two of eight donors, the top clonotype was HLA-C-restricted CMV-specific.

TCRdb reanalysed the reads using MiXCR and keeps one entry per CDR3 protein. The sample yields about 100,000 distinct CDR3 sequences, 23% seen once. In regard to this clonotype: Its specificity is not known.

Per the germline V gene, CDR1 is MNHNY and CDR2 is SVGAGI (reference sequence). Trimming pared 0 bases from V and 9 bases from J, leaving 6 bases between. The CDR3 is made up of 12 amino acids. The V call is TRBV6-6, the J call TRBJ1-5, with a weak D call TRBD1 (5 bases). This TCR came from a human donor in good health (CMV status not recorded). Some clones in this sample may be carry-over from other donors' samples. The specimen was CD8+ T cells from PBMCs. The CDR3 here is CASSYSGRPQHF. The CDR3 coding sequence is TGTGCCAGCAGTTACTCGGGGCGGCCCCAGCATTTT.